Only a few counts were recorded for the clone carrying this T cell receptor (beta chain). Its antigen is as yet unknown. The sample comes from a study of molecular identifiers for immune sequencing clone quantification. Study findings and constraints: Clones carrying above 20 RNA copies accounted for over 99% of effector molecules, under 1% in naive cells.

TCRdb processed the PCR reads anew with MiXCR; each CDR3 protein has one entry. The table shows fewer than 350,000 distinct CDR3 sequences, with 20% to 25% occurring only once. For naive CD8 T cells, sorting used the CD8+CD4-CCR7+CD45RA+ phenotype. CDR3 length: 16 residues. V was clipped by 4 bases and J by 2 bases; unmatched bases: 10. Looked up from germline, CDR1 is MGHDK and CDR2 is SYGVNS. Material: naive CD8+ T cells from blood, with Jurkat cell RNA spiked in. The subset here: FACS-sorted CD8+CD4-CCR7+CD45RA+ naive T cells. The chain recombines TRBV25-1 with TRBJ2-7; 8 bases map to TRBD1. This TCR was sampled from a human donor in good health. Some libraries in this study had Jurkat cell RNA spiked in. The CDR3 coding sequence is TGTGCCAGCAGTGGTAAGGGGACAGGAATGACCTACGAGCAGTACTTC. This encodes CASSGKGTGMTYEQYF.